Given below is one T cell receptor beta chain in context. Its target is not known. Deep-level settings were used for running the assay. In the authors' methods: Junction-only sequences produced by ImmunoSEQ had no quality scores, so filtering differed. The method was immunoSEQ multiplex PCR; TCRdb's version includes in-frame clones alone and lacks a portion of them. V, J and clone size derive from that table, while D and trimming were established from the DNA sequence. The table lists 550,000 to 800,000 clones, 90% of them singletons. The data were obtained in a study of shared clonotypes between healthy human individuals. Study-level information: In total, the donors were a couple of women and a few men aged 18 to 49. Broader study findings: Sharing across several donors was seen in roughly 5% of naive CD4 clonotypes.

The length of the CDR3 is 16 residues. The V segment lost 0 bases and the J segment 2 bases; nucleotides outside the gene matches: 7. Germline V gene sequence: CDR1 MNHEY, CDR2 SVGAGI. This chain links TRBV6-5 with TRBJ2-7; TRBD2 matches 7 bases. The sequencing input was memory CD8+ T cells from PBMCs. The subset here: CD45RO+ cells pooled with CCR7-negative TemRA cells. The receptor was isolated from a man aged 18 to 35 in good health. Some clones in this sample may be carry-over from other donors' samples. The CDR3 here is CASSYSSGDEAYEQYF. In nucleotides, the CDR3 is TGTGCCAGCAGTTACTCGAGCGGGGACGAGGCCTACGAGCAGTACTTC.